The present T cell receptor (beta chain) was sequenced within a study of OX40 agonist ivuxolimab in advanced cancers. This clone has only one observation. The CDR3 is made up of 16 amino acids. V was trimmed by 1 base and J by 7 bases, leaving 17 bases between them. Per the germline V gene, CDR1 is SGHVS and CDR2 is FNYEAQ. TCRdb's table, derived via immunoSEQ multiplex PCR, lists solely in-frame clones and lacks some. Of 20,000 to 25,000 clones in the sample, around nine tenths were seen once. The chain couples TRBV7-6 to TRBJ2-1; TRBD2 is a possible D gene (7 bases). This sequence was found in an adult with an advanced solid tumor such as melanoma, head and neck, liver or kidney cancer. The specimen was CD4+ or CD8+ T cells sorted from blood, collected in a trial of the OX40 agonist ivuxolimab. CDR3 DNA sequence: TGTGCCAGCAGCTTAGTGTGGGGGCCCGGGGGGAATGAGCAGTTCTTC. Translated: CASSLVWGPGGNEQFF.